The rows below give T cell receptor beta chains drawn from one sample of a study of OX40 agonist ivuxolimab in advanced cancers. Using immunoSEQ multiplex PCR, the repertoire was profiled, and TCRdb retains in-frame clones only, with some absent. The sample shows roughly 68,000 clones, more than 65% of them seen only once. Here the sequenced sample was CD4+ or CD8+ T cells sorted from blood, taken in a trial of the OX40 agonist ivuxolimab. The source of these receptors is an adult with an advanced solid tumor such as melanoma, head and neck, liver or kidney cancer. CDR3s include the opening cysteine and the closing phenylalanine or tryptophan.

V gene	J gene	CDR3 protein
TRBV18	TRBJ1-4	CASNTGGDSVSFF
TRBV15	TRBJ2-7	CATSRMSAYEQYF
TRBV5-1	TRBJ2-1	CASSTDRVSYNEQFF
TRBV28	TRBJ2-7	CASRKIYEQYF
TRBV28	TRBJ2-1	CANGRRGRLSEQFF
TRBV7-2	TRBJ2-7	CASSPPSYEQYF
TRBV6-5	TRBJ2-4	CASSYREVAKNIQYF
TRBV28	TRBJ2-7	CASSTSGQGSYEQYF
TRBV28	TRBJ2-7	CASRREAVREQYF
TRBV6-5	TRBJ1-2	CASSSSTGGGYTF
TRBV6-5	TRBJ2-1	CASSSPYEQFF
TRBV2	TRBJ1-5	CASSGDSSGSNQPQHF
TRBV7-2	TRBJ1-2	CASSLAVPNYGYTF
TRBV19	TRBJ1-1	CASRTHGMNTEAFF
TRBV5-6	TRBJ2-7	CASSLERRVIISYEQYF
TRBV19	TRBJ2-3	CASTSRDSLGDTQYF
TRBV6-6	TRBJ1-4	CASSKRMRATNEKLFF
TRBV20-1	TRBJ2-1	CSARENEQFF
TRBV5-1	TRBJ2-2	CASSTVTGELFF
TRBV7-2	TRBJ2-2	CASSLVRGSITGELFF
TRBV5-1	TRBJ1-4	CASQQGTNEKLFF
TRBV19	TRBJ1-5	CASSIGGQGGNQPQHF
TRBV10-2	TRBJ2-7	CASSESEAGSYEQYF
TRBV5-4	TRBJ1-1	CASSLFSYTEAFF
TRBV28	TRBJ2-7	CASSFTRRGEQYF
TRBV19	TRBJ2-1	CASSIASGNEQFF
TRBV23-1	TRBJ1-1	CARPGTEAFF
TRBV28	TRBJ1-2	CASSLYGLRLGYTF
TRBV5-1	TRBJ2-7	CASSLIPGAFDEQYF
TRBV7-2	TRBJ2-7	CASSALSGRGTYEQYF
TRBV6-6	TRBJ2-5	CASSYSMGTGRETQYF
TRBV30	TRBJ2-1	CAWSSGLASNNEQFF
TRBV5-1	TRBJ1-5	CASSLSGNSNQPQHF
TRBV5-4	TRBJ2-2	CASSVVNVGGPRTGELFF
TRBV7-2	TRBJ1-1	CASSPGMNTEAFF
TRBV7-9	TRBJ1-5	CASSLGGGRRYSNQPQHF
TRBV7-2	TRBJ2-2	CASSGGGKGTGELFF
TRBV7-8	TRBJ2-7	CASSLTGLATAYEQYF
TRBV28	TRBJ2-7	CASSFSFSFGSLAPIEDNTYEQYF
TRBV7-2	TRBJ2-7	CASSLELAGGPSYEQYF
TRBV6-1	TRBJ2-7	CASRPDTYSYEQYF
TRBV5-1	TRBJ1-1	CASGRDGLNTEAFF
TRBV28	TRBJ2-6	CASSTPGANVLTF
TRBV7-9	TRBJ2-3	CASSLGLEVGNTQYF
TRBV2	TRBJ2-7	CASKAAGGSYEQYF
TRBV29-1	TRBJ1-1	CSVEETGRAFF
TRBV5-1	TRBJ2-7	CASSLATSGSSYEQYF
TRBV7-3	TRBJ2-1	CASSQDRGAGNEQFF
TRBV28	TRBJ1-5	CASSPDRRESNQPQHF
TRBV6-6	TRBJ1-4	CASTYGRFNEKLFF
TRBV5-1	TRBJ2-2	CASSLTQREVSGELFF
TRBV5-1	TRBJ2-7	CASSSPGMDEQYF
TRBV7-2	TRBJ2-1	CASSKVIGRNYNEQFF
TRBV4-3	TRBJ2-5	CASSQVSREETQYF